Following are 22 T cell receptor beta chains from one sample sequenced in a study of T cells in Graves' hyperthyroidism and ophthalmopathy. RNA transcripts gave rise to amplified TCR beta CDR3 regions. First-round RT-PCR of the TCR CDR3 relied on the HTBI primer set. TCRdb redid the calling of the multiplex PCR reads with MiXCR, one entry per CDR3 protein. The sample lists approximately 560,000 distinct CDR3 sequences, less than 20% seen once, with about 7% in the top ten. Sequenced: blood. These TCRs come from a woman aged 30 to 39 with Graves' hyperthyroidism.

This clonotype has at least ten counts. The chain carries TRBV20-1 and TRBJ2-7; 7 bases map to TRBD2. Unmatched junction bases numbered 14, after V lost 7 bases and J lost 2 bases. Germline CDR1 and CDR2: DFQATT and SNEGSKA (reference sequence). The CDR3 covers 15 residues. DNA for the CDR3: TGCAGTGTGGTACCTGGGGGGGAGTCCCCCTACGAGCAGTACTTC. The encoded protein is CSVVPGGESPYEQYF.

This clonotype was detected only a few times. The CDR3 reads CASSPTGGLSLQYF. CDR3 DNA sequence: TGCGCCAGCAGCCCGACTGGGGGCCTCTCGTTGCAGTACTTC. The chain has TRBV4-3 and TRBJ2-7; weak D call: TRBD1 (6 bases). This CDR3 has 14 residues. V lost 4 bases to trimming and J lost 9 bases, with 19 bases between them. Germline CDR1 reads LGHNA; CDR2 reads YSLEER.

The chain uses TRBV7-3 and TRBJ2-6; the D gene could be TRBD1 or TRBD2 (5 bases each). Germline loops: CDR1 SGHTA, CDR2 FQGTGA. Trimming removed 3 bases at V and 2 bases at J, with 8 bases between. The CDR3 loop spans 15 amino acids. CDR3 DNA: TGTGCCAGCAGCTTCGGGGCGCCTGGGGCCAACGTCCTGACTTTC. This translates into CASSFGAPGANVLTF. Variable domain in full (rest from reference TRBV7-3 and TRBJ2-6): GAGVSQTPSNKVTEKGKYVELRCDPISGHTALYWYRQSLGQGPEFLIYFQGTGAADDSGLPNDRFFAVRPEGSVSTLKIQRTERGDSAVYLCASSFGAPGANVLTFGAGSRLTVL.

V is TRBV6-1 and J is TRBJ2-1; no firm D call. The germline V gene encodes CDR1 MNHNS and CDR2 SASEGT. Trimming removed 7 bases at V and 10 bases at J, with 23 bases between. The CDR3 runs to 15 residues. The CDR3 DNA is TGTGCCAGCACCCCTCCGGGCCCCACCGGTGGCGAGCAGTTCTTC. Translating it yields CASTPPGPTGGEQFF.

The chain carries TRBV18 and TRBJ2-5, with 9 bases identical to TRBD2. This CDR3 contains 15 residues. V gave up 6 bases and J gave up 0 bases; unmatched junction bases: 5. Germline V gene data show CDR1 as KGHSH and CDR2 as LQKENI. The CDR3 is CASSLLAGHQETQYF. CDR3 sequence (DNA): TGTGCCAGCTCTCTACTAGCGGGCCACCAAGAGACCCAGTACTTC.

This clonotype was seen at least ten times. The chain uses TRBV20-1 and TRBJ1-6; 7 bases map to TRBD1. This CDR3 is built from 13 residues. Germline loops: CDR1 DFQATT, CDR2 SNEGSKA (reference sequence). The V and J ends lost 5 bases and 7 bases, in that order; junction bases with no gene match: 5. The CDR3 DNA is TGCAGTGCTTACGACAGGGTGAATTCACCCCTCCACTTT. Protein sequence: CSAYDRVNSPLHF.

About this clonotype: This may come from a read error, since a much larger clone is one base off. The rearrangement uses TRBV20-1 and TRBJ1-5, with unresolved D. Germline values: CDR1 DFQATT, CDR2 SNEGSKA (reference sequence). Trimming stripped 2 bases from V and 0 bases from J, with 8 bases between. This CDR3 contains 14 residues. CDR3 DNA sequence: TGCAGTGCTAGATGGGGATATAGCAATCAGCCCCAGCATTTT. Amino acids: CSARWGYSNQPQHF.

About this clonotype itself: No conserved phenylalanine or tryptophan is present at the end of the CDR3, so a read error is the likely explanation. The chain combines TRBV12-5 with TRBJ2-5; 9 bases line up with TRBD1. The J segment lost 3 bases and the V segment lost 5 bases, leaving 13 bases of the junction unmatched. CDR1 LGHNT and CDR2 FRNRAP come from the germline V gene. The CDR3 contains 17 residues. CDR3: CASGLDARRDREETQYL. The CDR3 nucleotides are TGTGCTAGTGGTCTCGACGCACGCCGGGACAGGGAAGAGACCCAGTACCTC.

A word on this clonotype: A read error may explain this, as a much larger clone is one base away. As the CDR3 is not closed by the conserved phenylalanine or tryptophan, this likely results from a read error. The chain combines TRBV6-4 with TRBJ1-1, with 7 positions matching TRBD1. Germline CDR1 MRHNA, CDR2 SNTAGT. The CDR3 is 14 residues long. V dropped 6 bases and J dropped 5; count of bases not matched to a gene: 9. CDR3 residues: CASSLGGRRTEAFS. In nucleotides, the CDR3 is TGTGCCAGCAGCTTAGGGGGCCGGAGGACTGAAGCTTTCTCT.

The rearrangement joins TRBV5-4 to TRBJ2-2; no clear D gene. Germline lookup yields CDR1 SGHNT and CDR2 YYREEE (reference sequence). V lost 4 bases and J lost 8, with 15 bases in between. CDR3 size: 14 residues. The CDR3 DNA follows: TGTGCCAGCAGCGGACCGAGGCCCTCGGGGGAGCTGTTTTTT. Residues: CASSGPRPSGELFF.

The sample holds many counts of this clonotype. This sequence joins TRBV5-1 and TRBJ1-6, with 10 bases lining up with TRBD1. J was trimmed by 13 bases and V by 0 bases; bases with no gene match: 10. This CDR3 is built from 16 residues. Germline assignment: CDR1 SGHRS and CDR2 YFSETQ. As DNA, the CDR3 is TGCGCCAGCAGCTTGGGACAGGGGGCGAGTAGTTCCCCCCTCCACTTT. As protein: CASSLGQGASSSPLHF.

This clonotype was detected many times. V gene TRBV7-3 combines with J gene TRBJ2-3, with 11 bases identical to TRBD2. CDR1 is SGHTA, CDR2 FQGTGA, per germline. V lost 8 bases to trimming and J lost 4 bases; unmatched junction nucleotides: 8. The CDR3 length is 15 residues. CDR3 loop: CASAPGLAVADTQYF. In DNA form, the CDR3 reads TGTGCCAGCGCTCCGGGACTAGCGGTCGCAGATACGCAGTATTTT. The whole variable domain, filled in from reference TRBV7-3 and TRBJ2-3, reads GAGVSQTPSNKVTEKGKYVELRCDPISGHTALYWYRQSLGQGPEFLIYFQGTGAADDSGLPNDRFFAVRPEGSVSTLKIQRTERGDSAVYLCASAPGLAVADTQYFGPGTRLTVL.

The J gene is TRBJ2-7, the V gene TRBV19, with D perhaps matching TRBD1 (5 bases). Germline V gene sequence: CDR1 LNHDA, CDR2 SQIVND (reference sequence). CDR3 length: 13 residues. Trimming pared 4 bases from V and 5 bases from J, leaving 12 bases between. The CDR3 DNA is TGTGCCAGTAGTACCGACAGACAGCACGAGCAGTACTTC. Protein product: CASSTDRQHEQYF.

The rearrangement joins TRBV6-2 or TRBV6-3 to TRBJ2-7; no firm D call. Trimming shortened V by 0 bases and J by 6 bases, and 9 bases separated the two germline ends. The CDR3 extends over 13 amino acids. Germline assignment: CDR1 MNHEY and CDR2 SVGEGT. CDR3 sequence reads: CASSYSVPGEQYF. The CDR3 coding sequence is TGTGCCAGCAGTTACTCTGTCCCCGGCGAGCAGTACTTC.

The table lists this clonotype with many counts. The chain links TRBV5-1 to TRBJ1-1, with D perhaps matching TRBD1 (6 bases). Trimming left V 4 bases short and J 5 bases short, with 9 bases between. This CDR3 region has 12 residues. Germline CDR1 is SGHRS and CDR2 is YFSETQ. The CDR3 region has the DNA TGCGCCAGCAGCGACCAGGGGACTGAAGCTTTCTTT. Protein sequence: CASSDQGTEAFF.

This clonotype has ten or more counts. The J gene is TRBJ1-2, the V gene TRBV27, with 7 bases identical to TRBD1. The CDR3 loop spans 14 amino acids. J gave up 4 bases and V 2 bases, and 4 bases lay outside the gene matches. Germline V gives CDR1 MNHEY, CDR2 SMNVEV (reference sequence). The CDR3: CASSLTGEVYGYTF. The CDR3 DNA reads TGTGCCAGCAGTTTAACAGGGGAGGTCTATGGCTACACCTTC.

The chain joins TRBV7-2 to TRBJ1-5; perhaps TRBD1 as D (6 bases). The CDR3 spans 17 residues. Trimming removed 4 bases at V and 6 bases at J, with 22 bases between. Germline CDR1 SGHTA, CDR2 FQGNSA. The CDR3 nucleotides are TGTGCCAGCAGCTCCCCGGGACATAAGGCATACGGTCAGCCCCAGCATTTT. This translates into CASSSPGHKAYGQPQHF.

This clonotype was counted only a few times. The chain links TRBV9 to TRBJ2-3; no clear D gene. The CDR3 runs 16 residues. Germline V lookup: CDR1 SGDLS, CDR2 YYNGEE. V lost 0 bases to trimming and J lost 0 bases, with 11 bases between them. CDR3 amino acids: CASSVEVSHSTDTQYF. CDR3 in DNA: TGTGCCAGCAGCGTAGAGGTCAGCCATAGCACAGATACGCAGTATTTT.

This clonotype was seen a handful of times. The chain links TRBV27 to TRBJ2-1; a weak D match, TRBD2 (6 bases). Trimming removed 2 bases at V and 2 bases at J, with 13 bases between. Germline V CDR1 and CDR2: MNHEY, SMNVEV (reference sequence). The CDR3 spans 16 residues. CDR3 DNA sequence: TGTGCCAGCAGTTTAGGAGCGGGTAGTACCTACAATGAGCAGTTCTTC. It translates to CASSLGAGSTYNEQFF.

This clonotype was counted ten times or more. The rearrangement links TRBV30 to TRBJ2-7; tentative D call: TRBD2 (5 bases). Germline CDR1 reads GTSNPN; CDR2 reads SVGIG (reference sequence). Trimming removed 7 bases at V and 2 bases at J, with 18 bases between. The CDR3 consists of 14 residues. Here the CDR3 DNA reads TGTGCCTTTAGAGGGCCACGTTTGGCCTACGAGCAGTACTTC. Translated, it gives CAFRGPRLAYEQYF.

A few counts support this clonotype. The chain carries TRBV30 and TRBJ1-4; D possibly corresponds to TRBD1 (6 bases). This CDR3 has 13 amino acids. With 8 bases removed from V and 7 bases from J, the gap between germline ends came to 17 bases. Germline V gene data show CDR1 as GTSNPN and CDR2 as SVGIG (reference sequence). The CDR3 DNA reads as TGTGCCACCCAGGGGAGTGAGAGTGAAAAACTGTTTTTT. It yields the protein CATQGSESEKLFF. Full variable domain (remainder filled in from reference TRBV30 and TRBJ1-4): SQTIHQWPATLVQPVGSPLSLECTVEGTSNPNLYWYRQAAGRGLQLLFYSVGIGQISSEVPQNLSASRPQDRQFILSSKKLLLSDSGFYLCATQGSESEKLFFGSGTQLSVL.

This clonotype was seen only a few times. The V and J genes are TRBV30 and TRBJ2-2; D unclear. V shed 3 bases and J shed 6 bases, with 8 bases lying between them. CDR1 and CDR2 from the germline V gene are GTSNPN and SVGIG (reference sequence). This CDR3 comprises 12 residues. CDR3 nucleotide sequence: TGTGCCTGGAGGAGTAGCCCCGGGGAGCTGTTTTTT. Translated: CAWRSSPGELFF.